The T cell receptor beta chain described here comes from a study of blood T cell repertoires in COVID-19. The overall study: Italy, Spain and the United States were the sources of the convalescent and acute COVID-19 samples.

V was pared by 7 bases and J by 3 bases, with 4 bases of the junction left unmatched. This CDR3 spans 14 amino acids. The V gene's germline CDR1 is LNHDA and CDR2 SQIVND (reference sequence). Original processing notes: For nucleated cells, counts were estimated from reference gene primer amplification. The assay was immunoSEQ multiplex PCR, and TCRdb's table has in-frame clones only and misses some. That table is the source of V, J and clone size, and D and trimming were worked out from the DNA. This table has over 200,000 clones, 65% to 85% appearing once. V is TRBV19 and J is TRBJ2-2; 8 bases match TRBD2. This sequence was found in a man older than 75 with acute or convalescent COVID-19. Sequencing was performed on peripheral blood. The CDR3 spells CASISLADTGELFF. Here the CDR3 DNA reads TGTGCCAGTATCTCACTAGCGGACACCGGGGAGCTGTTTTTT. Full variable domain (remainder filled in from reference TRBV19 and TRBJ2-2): DGGITQSPKYLFRKEGQNVTLSCEQNLNHDAMYWYRQDPGQGLRLIYYSQIVNDFQKGDIAEGYSVSREKKESFPLTVTSAQKNPTAFYLCASISLADTGELFFGEGSRLTVL.